The 26 T cell receptor beta chains below all came from one sample that was sequenced in a study of identical twins. TCRdb re-derived calls from the 5' RACE reads in MiXCR, one entry per CDR3 protein. This table holds around 570,000 distinct CDR3 sequences, nearly 10% found once. This sample also belongs to another study, concerning yellow fever vaccine responses in identical twins.

Input material: PBMCs. The source is a woman aged 18-30 years in good health.

This chain joins TRBV20-1 and TRBJ2-1; D ambiguous. The CDR3 covers 11 residues. Germline V gene data show CDR1 as DFQATT and CDR2 as SNEGSKA (reference sequence). Trimming left V 5 bases short and J 10 bases short, with 12 bases between. This CDR3 reads CSAGRGREQFF. CDR3 sequence (DNA): TGCAGTGCTGGCCGAGGTCGCGAGCAGTTCTTC.

This clonotype was found many times. The chain links TRBV12-3 or TRBV12-4 to TRBJ1-4; 11 nucleotides line up with TRBD1. With V trimmed by 9 bases and J by 3 bases, 6 bases remained unmatched. The CDR3 is 15 amino acids. CDR3 residues: CARTGQGVANEKLFF. DNA of the CDR3: TGTGCCAGAACGGGACAGGGGGTGGCTAATGAAAAACTGTTTTTT.

The chain uses TRBV7-9 and TRBJ2-7; 7 nucleotides match TRBD1. There are 14 residues in the CDR3. The V gene's germline CDR1 is SEHNR and CDR2 FQNEAQ (reference sequence). Trimming removed 0 bases from V and 4 bases from J; junction bases left unmatched: 3. This CDR3 reads CASSLADREYEQYF. The CDR3 DNA is TGTGCCAGCAGCTTAGCTGACAGGGAATACGAGCAGTACTTC.

This clonotype has more than one count but fewer than ten. This chain joins TRBV28 and TRBJ1-5; 7 bases match TRBD1. The V segment lost 2 bases and the J segment 1 base; nucleotides outside the gene matches: 5. The germline gives CDR1 MDHEN, CDR2 SYDVKM. The CDR3 sequence is 16 residues long. The CDR3 is CASSLAVGQSNQPQHF. The CDR3 DNA is TGTGCCAGCAGTTTAGCTGTGGGACAGAGCAATCAGCCCCAGCATTTT. Looking up the rest from reference TRBV28 and TRBJ1-5 gives the full variable domain: DVKVTQSSRYLVKRTGEKVFLECVQDMDHENMFWYRQDPGLGLRLIYFSYDVKMKEKGDIPEGYSVSREKKERFSLILESASTNQTSMYLCASSLAVGQSNQPQHFGDGTRLSIL.

The table lists this clonotype with many counts. The V gene is TRBV27, the J gene TRBJ1-3; D is possibly TRBD1 (5 bases). CDR1 is MNHEY, CDR2 SMNVEV, per germline (reference sequence). Trimming pared 4 bases from V and 0 bases from J, leaving 10 bases between. The length of the CDR3 is 15 residues. The CDR3 loop reads CASSWRGSSGNTIYF. The CDR3 bases are TGTGCCAGCAGTTGGAGGGGAAGCTCTGGAAACACCATATATTTT.

This clonotype was observed at least ten times. Its ends do not fully match the called genes, so a read error is possible. The chain uses TRBV5-1 and TRBJ1-1; tentatively, D is TRBD1 (5 bases). This CDR3 comprises 14 residues. Per the germline V gene, CDR1 is SGHRS and CDR2 is YFSETQ. Here the CDR3 reads CASSLAGMNTEAFF. DNA of the CDR3: TGTGCCAGCAGCTTAGCAGGGATGAACACTGAAGCTTTCTTT.

V and J are TRBV18 and TRBJ2-7; unclear D gene. The CDR3 sequence is 13 residues long. Germline V gene lookup returns CDR1 KGHSH and CDR2 LQKENI. V was shortened by 3 bases and J by 7 bases, with 13 bases between the two germline ends. The CDR3 nucleotides read TGTGCCAGCTCACCTAGGGAAAGGCGGGAGCAGTACTTC. Protein sequence: CASSPRERREQYF.

The chain is built from TRBV29-1 and TRBJ2-3; 10 bases agree with TRBD2. CDR1 and CDR2 from the germline V gene are SQVTM and ANQGSEA. The trim removed 0 bases at V and 4 bases at J, leaving 19 bases unmatched. The length of the CDR3 is 20 residues. The CDR3 DNA reads TGCAGCGTTGAAGACCCCTTTGAGCGGGGGGGCCGGCTGGTCTCAGATACGCAGTATTTT. It specifies CSVEDPFERGGRLVSDTQYF.

This clonotype was observed many times. The rearrangement joins TRBV27 to TRBJ2-7; 7 bases agree with TRBD1. The CDR3 is 14 residues long. The V gene end was trimmed by 4 bases and the J gene end by 1 base; junction bases not matched to a gene: 4. Germline V gene lookup returns CDR1 MNHEY and CDR2 SMNVEV (reference sequence). The CDR3: CASSSPGQSYEQYF. CDR3 bases: TGTGCCAGCAGTTCTCCGGGACAGTCCTACGAGCAGTACTTC.

In this sample, this clonotype turned up many times. The chain is built from TRBV7-2 and TRBJ1-1; D gene uncertain. V lost 5 bases and J lost 10, with 8 bases in between. The CDR3 has 10 residues. The germline CDR1 and CDR2 sequences are SGHTA and FQGNSA. The CDR3 nucleotides are TGTGCCAGCAGCAATTCCGGAGCTTTCTTT. Translation: CASSNSGAFF.

This clonotype has a count of ten or more. The rearrangement uses TRBV5-4 and TRBJ1-3, with 8 nucleotides matching TRBD1. CDR1 SGHNT and CDR2 YYREEE come from the germline V gene (reference sequence). Trimming cost V 4 bases and J 4 bases; bases outside gene matches: 7. This CDR3 contains 15 residues. CDR3 protein: CASSGQGGDGNTIYF. CDR3 DNA: TGTGCCAGCAGCGGACAGGGTGGGGACGGAAACACCATATATTTT.

The rearrangement uses TRBV6-4 and TRBJ2-3, with D maybe TRBD2 (6 bases). V lost 5 bases and J 1 base, leaving 16 bases between the germline ends. This CDR3 is built from 16 residues. CDR1 MRHNA and CDR2 SNTAGT come from the germline V gene. The CDR3 loop reads CASSHKTGDGTDTQYF. The DNA of the CDR3 is TGTGCCAGCAGTCACAAAACGGGGGACGGCACAGATACGCAGTATTTT.

This chain links TRBV11-1 with TRBJ2-4; no definite D call. Trimming pared 2 bases from V and 8 bases from J, leaving 19 bases between. Germline-derived CDR1 and CDR2 are SGHAT and FQDESV (reference sequence). The CDR3 is made up of 16 amino acids. The CDR3 is CASSLHGGTLGDIQYF. The DNA for the CDR3 is TGTGCCAGCAGCTTACACGGCGGCACCCTTGGGGACATTCAGTACTTC.

CDR3 region: CASSLAWADTQYF. The CDR3 DNA reads as TGTGCCAGCAGCTTAGCGTGGGCAGATACGCAGTATTTT. The rearrangement links TRBV7-9 to TRBJ2-3; no clear D gene. Trimming removed 0 bases from V and 4 bases from J, with 5 bases in between. Germline CDR1 and CDR2: SEHNR and FQNEAQ (reference sequence). The CDR3 spans 13 residues.

This clonotype was counted at least ten times. V usage is TRBV6-1 and J usage is TRBJ1-5; maybe TRBD1 (5 bases). Trimming removed 7 bases at V and 3 bases at J, with 16 bases between. CDR1 is MNHNS and CDR2 is SASEGT in the germline V gene. CDR3 length equals 15 residues. CDR3 protein: CASNPGIFSNQPQHF. CDR3 sequence (DNA): TGTGCCAGCAACCCAGGGATATTTTCCAATCAGCCCCAGCATTTT.

This clonotype was detected ten times or more. The V gene is TRBV20-1, the J gene TRBJ1-1; tentatively, D is TRBD1 (5 bases). With 6 bases removed from V and 1 base from J, the gap between germline ends came to 12 bases. There are 13 residues in the CDR3. Germline CDR1 is DFQATT and CDR2 is SNEGSKA (reference sequence). This CDR3 is CSAPGTGNTEAFF. For the CDR3, the DNA is TGCAGTGCCCCCGGGACGGGGAACACTGAAGCTTTCTTT.

This clonotype was detected ten times or more. The chain uses TRBV27 and TRBJ2-2; D is uncertain. Trimming stripped 5 bases from V and 6 bases from J, with 7 bases between. This CDR3 has 12 residues. Germline assignment: CDR1 MNHEY and CDR2 SMNVEV (reference sequence). The CDR3 here is CASSALPGELFF. The CDR3 coding sequence is TGTGCCAGCAGTGCGTTACCCGGGGAGCTGTTTTTT.

This chain links TRBV7-2 with TRBJ2-7; 8 nucleotides line up with TRBD1. CDR1 and CDR2 from the germline V gene are SGHTA and FQGNSA. The CDR3 runs 17 residues. The V gene end was trimmed by 3 bases and the J gene end by 4 bases; junction bases not matched to a gene: 14. CDR3 protein: CASSLAAYRGLGYEQYF. The CDR3 region has the DNA TGTGCCAGCAGCTTGGCGGCCTACAGGGGGTTAGGATACGAGCAGTACTTC.

This clonotype was found many times. The chain employs TRBV7-2 and TRBJ2-4; D ambiguous. CDR1 is SGHTA, CDR2 FQGNSA, per germline. CDR3 length: 12 amino acids. V lost 6 bases, J lost 1 base, and 4 bases lay in between. Written as DNA, the CDR3 is TGTGCCAGCAGGGCGGCCAAAAACATTCAGTACTTC. Translated: CASRAAKNIQYF. Together with reference TRBV7-2 and TRBJ2-4, the CDR3 gives the full variable domain: GAGVSQSPSNKVTEKGKDVELRCDPISGHTALYWYRQSLGQGLEFLIYFQGNSAPDKSGLPSDRFSAERTGGSVSTLTIQRTQQEDSAVYLCASRAAKNIQYFGAGTRLSVL.

A few counts support this clonotype. This chain uses TRBV29-1 with TRBJ2-1; 12 nucleotides agree with TRBD2. Germline assignment: CDR1 SQVTM and CDR2 ANQGSEA. The CDR3 has 17 residues. After removal of 4 bases from V and 5 bases from J, the junction contained 12 bases not matched to a gene. CDR3 in DNA: TGCAGCGTTGGGGGGTTCCTAGCGGGAGGGATGAACAATGAGCAGTTCTTC. As protein: CSVGGFLAGGMNNEQFF.

V and J are TRBV29-1 and TRBJ2-7; 8 bases are a match to TRBD1. Germline V lookup: CDR1 SQVTM, CDR2 ANQGSEA. Trimming at V came to 7 bases and at J to 5 bases, leaving 7 bases not matched to a gene. The CDR3 runs to 12 residues. This CDR3 reads CSAVDRVHEQYF. CDR3 DNA sequence: TGCAGCGCTGTGGACAGGGTCCACGAGCAGTACTTC.

The rearrangement links TRBV6-2 or TRBV6-3 to TRBJ2-7; 8 positions match TRBD2. This CDR3 is 15 amino acids long. Germline values: CDR1 MNHEY, CDR2 SVGEGT. Losses at the gene ends were 4 bases for V and 3 bases for J; bases not matched to a gene: 8. The CDR3 sequence: CASSSPGLVYYEQYF. In DNA, the CDR3 is TGTGCCAGCAGTTCTCCGGGACTAGTTTACTACGAGCAGTACTTC.

This clonotype was counted many times. This chain uses TRBV6-4 with TRBJ2-1; D is undetermined. Trimming pared 3 bases from V and 0 bases from J, leaving 9 bases between. Germline CDR1 MRHNA, CDR2 SNTAGT. This CDR3 region has 15 residues. The CDR3 region has the DNA TGTGCCAGCAGTGATGTTGCGAGCTCCTACAATGAGCAGTTCTTC. Protein product: CASSDVASSYNEQFF.

As regards this clonotype: A much bigger clone sits one base away, suggesting this may be a read error. The rearrangement links TRBV4-3 to TRBJ2-2, with D perhaps matching TRBD2 (6 bases). The CDR3 is 16 residues long. The germline V gene has CDR1 LGHNA and CDR2 YSLEER. CDR3 in DNA: TGCGCCAGCAGCCAAGATCGATACAGCAACACCGGGGGGCTGTTTTTT. Amino acids: CASSQDRYSNTGGLFF.

This clonotype was counted only a few times. The rearrangement links TRBV7-8 to TRBJ2-6; no reliable D call. Germline loops: CDR1 SGHVS, CDR2 FQNEAQ. Deletions cut 5 bases from V and 0 bases from J, with 11 bases between. The length of the CDR3 is 16 residues. The CDR3 region is CASSRPQGSGANVLTF. The CDR3 nucleotides are TGTGCCAGCAGCCGTCCCCAAGGCTCTGGGGCCAACGTCCTGACTTTC.

Ten or more counts support this clonotype. V is TRBV20-1 and J is TRBJ2-3; D ambiguous. Germline loops: CDR1 DFQATT, CDR2 SNEGSKA (reference sequence). V dropped 0 bases and J dropped 2 bases, with 3 bases sitting between them. CDR3 length: 12 residues. The CDR3 reads CSARESTDTQYF. CDR3 coding DNA: TGCAGTGCTAGAGAGTCCACAGATACGCAGTATTTT.